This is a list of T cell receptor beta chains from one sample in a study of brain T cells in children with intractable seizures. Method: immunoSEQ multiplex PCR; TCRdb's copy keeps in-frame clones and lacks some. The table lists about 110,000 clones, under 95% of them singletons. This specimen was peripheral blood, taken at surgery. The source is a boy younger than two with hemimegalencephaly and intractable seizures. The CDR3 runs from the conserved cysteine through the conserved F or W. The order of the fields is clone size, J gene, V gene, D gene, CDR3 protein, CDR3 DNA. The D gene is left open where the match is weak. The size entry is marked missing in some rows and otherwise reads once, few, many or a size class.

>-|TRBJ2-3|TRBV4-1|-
CASSQVSSNGITDTQYF
TGCGCCAGCAGCCAAGTCAGCTCGAACGGGATCACAGATACGCAGTATTTT
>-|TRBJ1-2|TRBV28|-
CASSLDRYGYTF
TGTGCCAGCAGTTTGGATAGGTATGGCTACACCTTC
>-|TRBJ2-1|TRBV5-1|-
CASSRRAFGYNEQFF
TGCGCCAGCAGCAGGAGGGCTTTCGGGTACAATGAGCAGTTCTTC
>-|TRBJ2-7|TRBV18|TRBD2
CASSPLTAGEQYF
TGTGCCAGCTCACCACTGACAGCGGGGGAGCAGTACTTC
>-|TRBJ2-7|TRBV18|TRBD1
CASSPPKTDRGVFYEQYF
TGTGCCAGCTCACCACCAAAGACGGACAGGGGTGTTTTTTACGAGCAGTACTTC
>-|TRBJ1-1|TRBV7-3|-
CASSLYSNTEAFF
TGTGCCAGCAGCTTATATTCGAACACTGAAGCTTTCTTT
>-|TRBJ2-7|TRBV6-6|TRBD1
CASSYGQGVSYEQYF
TGTGCCAGCAGTTATGGACAGGGGGTCTCCTACGAGCAGTACTTC
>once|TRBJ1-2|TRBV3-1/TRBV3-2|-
CASSDRQEPNGYTF
TGTGCCAGCAGCGATAGACAGGAGCCAAATGGCTACACCTTC
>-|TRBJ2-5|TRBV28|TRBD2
CASSLSVGLADNQETQYF
TGTGCCAGCAGTTTGTCGGTTGGCCTAGCGGATAACCAAGAGACCCAGTACTTC
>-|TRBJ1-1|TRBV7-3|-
CASSLQGNTEAFF
TGTGCCAGCAGCTTACAGGGGAACACTGAAGCTTTCTTT
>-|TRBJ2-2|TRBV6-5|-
CASLLSGNTGELFF
TGTGCCAGCCTATTGTCCGGGAACACCGGGGAGCTGTTTTTT
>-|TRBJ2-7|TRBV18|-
CASSSSYEQYF
TGTGCCAGCTCGTCCTCCTACGAGCAGTACTTC
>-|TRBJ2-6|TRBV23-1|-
CASSCWEHPCSGANVLTF
TGCGCCAGCAGTTGCTGGGAGCATCCTTGCTCTGGGGCCAACGTCCTGACTTTC
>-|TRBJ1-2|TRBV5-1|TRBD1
CASSPYFNGQGVYGYTF
TGCGCCAGCAGCCCTTACTTTAACGGACAGGGGGTCTATGGCTACACCTTC
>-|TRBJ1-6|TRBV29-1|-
CNEGASSYNSPLHF
TGCAACGAGGGAGCTAGCTCCTATAATTCACCCCTCCACTTT
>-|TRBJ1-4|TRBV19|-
CASSRGPIVLEKLFF
TGTGCCAGTAGCCGCGGCCCAATAGTTTTGGAAAAACTGTTTTTT
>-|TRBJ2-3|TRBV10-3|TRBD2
CAIALAGEVVDTQYF
TGTGCCATCGCGCTAGCGGGAGAGGTGGTAGATACGCAGTATTTT
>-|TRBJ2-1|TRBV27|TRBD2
CASTRGLAAYNEQFF
TGTGCCAGCACCCGCGGGCTAGCGGCCTACAATGAGCAGTTCTTC
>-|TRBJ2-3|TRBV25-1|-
CASSDTFGSSSTDTQYF
TGTGCCAGCAGTGACACCTTTGGCTCTAGCAGCACAGATACGCAGTATTTT
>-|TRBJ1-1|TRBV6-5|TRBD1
CASSVGQGMNTEAFF
TGTGCCAGCAGCGTCGGACAGGGAATGAACACTGAAGCTTTCTTT
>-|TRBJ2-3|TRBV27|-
CASRNFGTSRTDTQYF
TGTGCCAGCAGGAATTTCGGGACTTCCCGCACAGATACGCAGTATTTT
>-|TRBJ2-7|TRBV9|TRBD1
CASSDIGQGAGEQYF
TGTGCCAGCAGCGACATAGGACAGGGGGCCGGCGAGCAGTACTTC
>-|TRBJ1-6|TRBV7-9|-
CASSLDSSYNSPLHF
TGTGCCAGCAGCTTAGACAGCTCCTATAATTCACCCCTCCACTTT
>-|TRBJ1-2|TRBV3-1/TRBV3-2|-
CASSQGSLYGYTF
TGTGCCAGCAGCCAAGGCAGCCTCTATGGCTACACCTTC
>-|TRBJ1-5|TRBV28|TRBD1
CASSFQGAGGNQPQHF
TGTGCCAGCAGTTTCCAGGGGGCAGGGGGCAATCAGCCCCAGCATTTT
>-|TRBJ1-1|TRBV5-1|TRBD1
CASSPGTGMNTEAFF
TGCGCCAGCAGCCCCGGGACAGGGATGAACACTGAAGCTTTCTTT
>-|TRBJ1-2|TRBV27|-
CASLRLGAPNYGYTF
TGTGCCAGCCTCCGGTTGGGGGCCCCAAACTATGGCTACACCTTC
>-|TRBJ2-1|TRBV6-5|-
CASSPPGPPDEQFF
TGTGCCAGCAGTCCTCCGGGACCGCCGGATGAGCAGTTCTTC
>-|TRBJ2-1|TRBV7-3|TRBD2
CASSLAGGYNEQFF
TGTGCCAGCAGCTTAGCGGGAGGATACAATGAGCAGTTCTTC
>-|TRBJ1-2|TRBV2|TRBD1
CASSDSRQGVSGYTF
TGTGCCAGCAGTGACTCGAGACAGGGCGTGAGTGGCTACACCTTC
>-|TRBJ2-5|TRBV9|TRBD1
CASSTTGVSLVSVTQYF
TGTGCCAGCAGCACCACAGGGGTTTCCCTTGTGTCGGTGACCCAGTACTTC
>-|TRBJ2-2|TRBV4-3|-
CASSQDSGNTGELFF
TGCGCCAGCAGCCAAGATAGCGGTAACACCGGGGAGCTGTTTTTT
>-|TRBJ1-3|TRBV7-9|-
CASSLGFSGNTIYF
TGTGCCAGCAGCTTGGGTTTCTCTGGAAACACCATATATTTT
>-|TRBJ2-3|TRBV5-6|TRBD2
CASSPRGTSGRWDTQYF
TGTGCCAGCAGCCCCCGCGGGACTAGCGGGAGATGGGATACGCAGTATTTT
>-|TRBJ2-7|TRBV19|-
CASSSRESALYEQYF
TGTGCCAGTAGTTCCCGGGAGTCAGCGCTCTACGAGCAGTACTTC
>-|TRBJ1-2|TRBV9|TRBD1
CASSVAGAGGGYTF
TGTGCCAGCAGCGTAGCTGGGGCAGGGGGTGGCTACACCTTC
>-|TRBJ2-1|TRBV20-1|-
CSASSGGRRTVYNEQFF
TGCAGTGCTAGTTCAGGTGGTCGAAGGACAGTCTACAATGAGCAGTTCTTC
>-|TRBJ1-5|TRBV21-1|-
CASSKPGPAECNQPQHF
TGTGCCAGCAGCAAACCGGGCCCGGCAGAGTGCAATCAGCCCCAGCATTTT
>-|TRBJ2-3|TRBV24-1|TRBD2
CATSDSGGRPLSTDTQYF
TGTGCCACCAGTGATAGCGGGGGGCGACCTTTGAGCACAGATACGCAGTATTTT
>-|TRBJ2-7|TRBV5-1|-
CASSLGGGVRNEQYF
TGCGCCAGCAGCTTGGGCGGAGGGGTACGGAACGAGCAGTACTTC
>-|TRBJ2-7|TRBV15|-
CATSRDHGTPYF
TGTGCCACCAGCAGAGACCACGGGACGCCCTACTTC
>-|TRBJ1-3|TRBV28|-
CASSFGGSGNTIYF
TGTGCCAGCAGTTTTGGGGGCTCTGGAAACACCATATATTTT
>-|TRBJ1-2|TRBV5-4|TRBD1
CASSSGQDFTGSLGYTF
TGTGCCAGCAGCTCGGGACAGGATTTCACGGGTAGTTTAGGCTACACCTTC
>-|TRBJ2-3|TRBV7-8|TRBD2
CASSFSGTTDTQYF
TGTGCCAGCAGTTTCAGCGGGACCACAGATACGCAGTATTTT
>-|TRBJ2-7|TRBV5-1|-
CASSLSGPYEQYF
TGCGCCAGCAGCTTGTCAGGACCCTACGAGCAGTACTTC
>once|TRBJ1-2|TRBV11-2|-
CASSLYGGGTRGYTF
TGTGCCAGCAGCTTATATGGGGGCGGTACAAGGGGCTACACCTTC
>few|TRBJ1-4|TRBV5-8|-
CASGSGEEKLFF
TGTGCCAGCGGGTCAGGGGAGGAAAAACTGTTTTTT
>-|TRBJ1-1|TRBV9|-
CASSVVAASQAFF
TGTGCCAGCAGCGTAGTTGCAGCTAGTCAAGCTTTCTTT
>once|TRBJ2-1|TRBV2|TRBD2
CASRPGLAGGPNEQFF
TGTGCCAGCAGGCCGGGACTAGCGGGAGGGCCCAATGAGCAGTTCTTC
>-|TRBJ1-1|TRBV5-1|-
CASSSGGGNTEAFF
TGCGCCAGCAGCTCCGGAGGGGGGAACACTGAAGCTTTCTTT
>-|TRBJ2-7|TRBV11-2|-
CASSLVQGYEQYF
TGTGCCAGCAGCTTAGTACAGGGCTACGAGCAGTACTTC
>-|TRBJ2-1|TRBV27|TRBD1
CASSARGLGYNEQFF
TGTGCCAGCAGTGCCAGGGGGCTCGGGTACAATGAGCAGTTCTTC
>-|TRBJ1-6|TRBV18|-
CASSPPGAPGSPLHF
TGTGCCAGCTCACCACCGGGGGCACCGGGCTCACCCCTCCACTTT